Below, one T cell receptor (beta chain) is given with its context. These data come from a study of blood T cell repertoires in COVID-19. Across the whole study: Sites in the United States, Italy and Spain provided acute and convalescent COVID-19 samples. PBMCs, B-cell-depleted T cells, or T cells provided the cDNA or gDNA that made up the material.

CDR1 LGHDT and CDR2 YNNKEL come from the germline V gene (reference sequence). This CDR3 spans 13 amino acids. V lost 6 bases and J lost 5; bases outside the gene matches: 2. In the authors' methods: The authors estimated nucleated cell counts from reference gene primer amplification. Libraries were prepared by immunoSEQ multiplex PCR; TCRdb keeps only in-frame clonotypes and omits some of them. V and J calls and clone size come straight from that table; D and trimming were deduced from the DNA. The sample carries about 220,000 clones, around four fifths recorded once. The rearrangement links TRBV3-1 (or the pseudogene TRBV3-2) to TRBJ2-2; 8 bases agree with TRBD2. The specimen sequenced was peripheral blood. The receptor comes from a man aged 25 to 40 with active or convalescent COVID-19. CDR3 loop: CASRAGVTGELFF. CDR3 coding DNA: TGTGCCAGCAGAGCGGGAGTGACCGGGGAGCTGTTTTTT.